The 12 T cell receptor beta chains presented below share a single source sample, sequenced in a study of shared clonotypes between healthy human individuals. Assay used: immunoSEQ multiplex PCR; TCRdb lists only in-frame clones, some missing. The repertoire consists of over a million clones, with 95% to 97% occurring once and the leading ten covering 1% to 1.5%. The sequenced sample consisted of naive CD4+ T cells sorted from blood. Subset: CD45RA+ positively selected. All receptors derive from a man aged 25-40 years in good health.

The chain links TRBV5-5 to TRBJ2-1; 8 bases are a match to TRBD2. CDR1 and CDR2 (germline): SGHKS, YYEKEE (reference sequence). The CDR3 sequence is 16 residues long. V shed 0 bases and J 0 bases; nucleotides not matched to a gene: 2. In nucleotides, the CDR3 is TGTGCCAGCAGCTTGGAAAGCGGGAGCTCCTACAATGAGCAGTTCTTC. Its protein is CASSLESGSSYNEQFF.

The genes are TRBV6-1 and TRBJ1-2, with 12 positions matching TRBD1. CDR3 size: 15 residues. Germline values: CDR1 MNHNS, CDR2 SASEGT. V was clipped by 5 bases and J by 6 bases; unmatched bases: 7. The chain's CDR3 is CASSSAGQGAHGYTF. CDR3 DNA: TGTGCCAGCAGTTCCGCGGGACAGGGGGCTCATGGCTACACCTTC.

The chain is built from TRBV11-3 and TRBJ2-2; a weak D match, TRBD2 (6 bases). Germline V lookup: CDR1 SGHNT, CDR2 YENEEA. This CDR3 is built from 13 residues. Trimming left V 2 bases short and J 6 bases short, with 7 bases between. The CDR3 region has the DNA TGTGCCAGCAGCTTAACGGGGGCCGGGGAGCTGTTTTTT. Protein: CASSLTGAGELFF.

The chain links TRBV28 to TRBJ1-1; 10 bases align to TRBD1. Germline V gene lookup returns CDR1 MDHEN and CDR2 SYDVKM. V was pared by 8 bases and J by 5 bases, with 2 bases of the junction left unmatched. The CDR3 consists of 12 residues. For the CDR3, the DNA is TGTGCCAGCGCGGGACAGGGGACTGAAGCTTTCTTT. It codes for CASAGQGTEAFF.

The chain is built from TRBV7-2 and TRBJ2-1; D gene uncertain. The germline V gene has CDR1 SGHTA and CDR2 FQGNSA. V was cut by 11 bases and J by 8 bases, with 16 bases left in between. The CDR3 is made up of 12 amino acids. CDR3 amino acids: CAATLGRDEQFF. CDR3 bases: TGTGCCGCTACATTGGGAAGGGATGAGCAGTTCTTC. Drawing the rest from reference TRBV7-2 and TRBJ2-1, the complete variable domain is GAGVSQSPSNKVTEKGKDVELRCDPISGHTALYWYRQSLGQGLEFLIYFQGNSAPDKSGLPSDRFSAERTGGSVSTLTIQRTQQEDSAVYLCAATLGRDEQFFGPGTRLTVL.

The chain is built from TRBV15 and TRBJ2-5; 7 positions agree with TRBD1. V lost 0 bases and J lost 5; bases outside the gene matches: 9. This CDR3 is 16 amino acids long. The germline CDR1 and CDR2 sequences are LNHNV and YYDKDF (reference sequence). This CDR3 reads CATSRDLFRGQETQYF. In nucleotides, the CDR3 is TGTGCCACCAGCAGAGATCTTTTTAGGGGGCAGGAGACCCAGTACTTC.

J is TRBJ2-1 and V is TRBV2; 7 nucleotides align to TRBD2. V dropped 5 bases and J dropped 7; count of bases not matched to a gene: 2. The V gene's germline CDR1 is SNHLY and CDR2 FYNNEI. The CDR3 consists of 12 residues. This CDR3 reads CASSLLANEQFF. The CDR3 bases are TGTGCCAGCAGTCTACTAGCGAATGAGCAGTTCTTC.

Concerning this clone itself: Distinct nucleotide sequences in the sample also encode this CDR3. The V and J genes are TRBV7-9 and TRBJ2-7; D uncertain. The CDR3 is 12 amino acids. With 5 bases removed from V and 5 bases from J, the gap between germline ends came to 10 bases. Germline assignment: CDR1 SEHNR and CDR2 FQNEAQ (reference sequence). The CDR3 DNA reads as TGTGCCAGCAGCCCGGGCGGCGACGAGCAGTACTTC. Encoded protein: CASSPGGDEQYF.

V is TRBV11-1 and J is TRBJ2-1; a possible D gene is TRBD1 (5 bases). The germline CDR1 and CDR2 sequences are SGHAT and FQDESV (reference sequence). The CDR3 extends over 15 amino acids. V was pared by 1 base and J by 5 bases, with 12 bases between. The chain's CDR3 is CASSLGRALDNEQFF. The CDR3 DNA follows: TGTGCCAGCAGCTTAGGCAGGGCCTTGGACAATGAGCAGTTCTTC.

The chain has TRBV14 and TRBJ1-1, with D uncertain. Germline loops: CDR1 SGHDN, CDR2 FVKESK. V lost 1 base, J lost 6 bases, and 3 bases lay in between. CDR3 size: 11 residues. CDR3 nucleotide sequence: TGTGCCAGCAGCCAAGCAGCTGAAGCTTTCTTT. It is translated as CASSQAAEAFF.

This chain links TRBV7-9 with TRBJ2-7; a possible D gene is TRBD1 (6 bases). V was shortened by 5 bases and J by 3 bases, with 17 bases between the two germline ends. CDR1 is SEHNR and CDR2 is FQNEAQ in the germline V gene (reference sequence). The CDR3 contains 15 residues. CDR3 residues: CASSPPAGVNYEQYF. The CDR3 nucleotides read TGTGCCAGCAGCCCACCGGCAGGGGTTAACTACGAGCAGTACTTC.

This chain connects TRBV19 to TRBJ2-4; 13 positions agree with TRBD2. Germline CDR1 reads LNHDA; CDR2 reads SQIVND (reference sequence). The CDR3 runs to 16 residues. V lost 5 bases and J lost 9; bases outside the gene matches: 10. The CDR3 is CASSPRTSGSHFIQYF. The CDR3 DNA reads TGTGCCAGTAGTCCGCGGACTAGCGGGAGTCATTTCATTCAGTACTTC.